What follows are 16 T cell receptor beta chains derived from one specimen sequenced in a study of CD8 T cells in acute hepatitis C reinfection. Sample time point: naive CD8 control sorted from an acute-time-point sample. TCRdb's copy holds only in-frame clones and misses some; the assay was immunoSEQ multiplex PCR. The sample comprises about 38,000 clones, 85% to 90% of which are singletons, and 0.5% rests with the top ten. Sequencing was carried out using naive CD8+ T cells from PBMCs. These receptors all stem from a man between 25 and 39 years old with chronic hepatitis C.

This clone has only a few counts. This chain connects TRBV19 to TRBJ2-7; 7 bases are a match to TRBD1. This CDR3 is 14 amino acids long. The J segment lost 6 bases and the V segment lost 7 bases, leaving 12 bases of the junction unmatched. Per the germline V gene, CDR1 is LNHDA and CDR2 is SQIVND (reference sequence). This chain's CDR3 is CASTLTGKLSEQYF. In DNA, the CDR3 is TGTGCCAGTACCTTGACAGGGAAGTTAAGCGAGCAGTACTTC.

With regard to this clone: The junction shows a germline mismatch at one end, possibly a read error. The chain joins TRBV10-3 to TRBJ1-5, with 8 nucleotides matching TRBD1. Germline-derived CDR1 and CDR2 are ENHRY and SYGVKD. The CDR3 is 18 amino acids. The CDR3, as DNA: TGTGCCATCAATGTCTTCGCGGCAGGGGGCAGGAGAAATCGGCCCCAGCATTTT. It encodes CAINVFAAGGRRNRPQHF.

The chain recombines TRBV19 with TRBJ2-1; 9 positions agree with TRBD2. Germline CDR1 reads LNHDA; CDR2 reads SQIVND (reference sequence). J gave up 8 bases and V 5 bases, and 13 bases lay outside the gene matches. The CDR3 length is 16 residues. CDR3 in DNA: TGTGCCAGTAGTCCGCCCTTACTAGCGGGTTGGCATGAGCAGTTCTTC. Translated, it gives CASSPPLLAGWHEQFF.

The CDR3 nucleotides read TGTGCCAGCAGCTTAGAGGAAAGACCAAAAGGGACCCAGTACTTC. As protein: CASSLEERPKGTQYF. The rearrangement links TRBV11-3 to TRBJ2-5; D ambiguous. Trimming took off 0 bases at V and 7 bases at J, with 15 bases between the two ends. CDR1 and CDR2 from the germline V gene are SGHNT and YENEEA. CDR3 length: 15 amino acids.

This clone was observed a few times. The rearrangement uses TRBV2 and TRBJ1-5; 7 nucleotides match TRBD1. This CDR3 is built from 14 residues. The J segment lost 6 bases and the V segment lost 4 bases, leaving 6 bases of the junction unmatched. The germline V gene has CDR1 SNHLY and CDR2 FYNNEI. The CDR3 here is CASSGGQLIQPQHF. The CDR3 DNA reads TGTGCCAGCAGTGGGGGACAGTTAATTCAGCCCCAGCATTTT.

This chain uses TRBV11-2 with TRBJ2-7; D unclear. V was pared by 2 bases and J by 6 bases, with 8 bases between. The CDR3 is made up of 12 amino acids. Germline V gives CDR1 SGHAT, CDR2 FQNNGV. Here the CDR3 DNA reads TGTGCCAGCAGCTTATATACGACCGAGCAGTACTTC. Residues: CASSLYTTEQYF. The whole variable domain, filled in from reference TRBV11-2 and TRBJ2-7, reads EAGVAQSPRYKIIEKRQSVAFWCNPISGHATLYWYQQILGQGPKLLIQFQNNGVVDDSQLPKDRFSAERLKGVDSTLKIQPAKLEDSAVYLCASSLYTTEQYFGPGTRLTVT.

This rearrangement joins TRBV7-3 to TRBJ2-1, with a possible D match to TRBD2 (6 bases). Germline lookup yields CDR1 SGHTA and CDR2 FQGTGA. With 3 bases removed from V and 4 bases from J, the gap between germline ends came to 16 bases. The CDR3 runs to 16 residues. DNA for the CDR3: TGTGCCAGCAGCTTTTTAGGTAGCGGCCTTTACAATGAGCAGTTCTTC. This codes for CASSFLGSGLYNEQFF.

This clone has more than one count but fewer than ten. The chain is built from TRBV7-3 and TRBJ2-1, with 12 bases that match TRBD2. This CDR3 comprises 15 residues. V was clipped by 6 bases and J by 9 bases; unmatched bases: 9. CDR1 and CDR2 from the germline V gene are SGHTA and FQGTGA. The CDR3 loop reads CASSLTTSGSTEQFF. The CDR3 nucleotides are TGTGCCAGCAGTCTAACGACTAGCGGGAGCACTGAGCAGTTCTTC.

The genes are TRBV29-1 and TRBJ2-3; D is perhaps TRBD2 (5 bases). Germline V gives CDR1 SQVTM, CDR2 ANQGSEA. This CDR3 contains 11 residues. Trimming left V 7 bases short and J 4 bases short, with 9 bases between. The CDR3 loop is CSGTVADTQYF. The DNA of the CDR3 is TGCAGCGGGACTGTGGCAGATACGCAGTATTTT.

The V gene is TRBV9, the J gene TRBJ1-6; unclear D gene. The CDR3 length is 15 residues. V lost 3 bases to trimming and J lost 7 bases, with 14 bases between them. The germline V gene encodes CDR1 SGDLS and CDR2 YYNGEE. The CDR3 sequence is CASSDPWATNSPLHF. The CDR3 DNA follows: TGTGCCAGCAGCGACCCTTGGGCCACAAATTCACCCCTCCACTTT. Full variable domain (rest looked up from reference TRBV9 and TRBJ1-6): DSGVTQTPKHLITATGQRVTLRCSPRSGDLSVYWYQQSLDQGLQFLIQYYNGEERAKGNILERFSAQQFPDLHSELNLSSLELGDSALYFCASSDPWATNSPLHFGNGTRLTVT.

The rearrangement joins TRBV19 to TRBJ1-1; D not resolved. Germline V gives CDR1 LNHDA, CDR2 SQIVND (reference sequence). Trimming shortened V by 5 bases and J by 6 bases, and 10 bases separated the two germline ends. The CDR3 loop spans 12 amino acids. CDR3 amino acids: CASSFTRAEAFF. For the CDR3, the DNA is TGTGCCAGTAGTTTCACAAGAGCTGAAGCTTTCTTT.

The rearrangement uses TRBV6-6 and TRBJ1-1; D perhaps matches TRBD1 (5 bases). The length of the CDR3 is 12 residues. Germline V gene data show CDR1 as MNHNY and CDR2 as SVGAGI (reference sequence). Between the trimmed V and J ends, which lost 5 bases and 3 bases, there was a span of 7 bases. CDR3 sequence: CASSLGDTEAFF. The CDR3 bases are TGTGCCAGCAGTCTAGGGGACACTGAAGCTTTCTTT.

The rearrangement links TRBV5-6 to TRBJ1-1; D unresolved. The CDR3 is made up of 14 amino acids. Trimming pared 3 bases from V and 0 bases from J, leaving 9 bases between. Germline V lookup: CDR1 SGHDT, CDR2 YYEEEE. This CDR3 is CASSSGSMNTEAFF. The CDR3 bases are TGTGCCAGCAGCTCGGGGAGTATGAACACTGAAGCTTTCTTT.

The chain couples TRBV7-9 to TRBJ2-7; 13 bases match TRBD2. Germline values: CDR1 SEHNR, CDR2 FQNEAQ (reference sequence). The junction had 7 bases not matched to a gene; V was cut back by 4 bases and J by 1 base. There are 17 residues in the CDR3. CDR3: CASSSPGTSGTSYEQYF. The CDR3 bases are TGTGCCAGCAGCTCCCCCGGGACTAGCGGGACATCCTACGAGCAGTACTTC. The variable domain in full, completed from reference TRBV7-9 and TRBJ2-7, reads DTGVSQNPRHKITKRGQNVTFRCDPISEHNRLYWYRQTLGQGPEFLTYFQNEAQLEKSRLLSDRFSAERPKGSFSTLEIQRTEQGDSAMYLCASSSPGTSGTSYEQYFGPGTRLTVT.

The rearrangement uses TRBV19 and TRBJ1-1, with 7 bases matching TRBD1. V lost 3 bases and J lost 1; bases outside the gene matches: 2. CDR1 is LNHDA, CDR2 SQIVND, per germline (reference sequence). This CDR3 is built from 14 residues. In DNA form, the CDR3 reads TGTGCCAGTAGTATGGGACAGTCGAACACTGAAGCTTTCTTT. Its protein is CASSMGQSNTEAFF.

The chain has TRBV27 and TRBJ2-3, with 11 bases fitting TRBD1. After removal of 4 bases from V and 1 base from J, the junction contained 10 bases not matched to a gene. The CDR3 runs 18 residues. CDR1 is MNHEY, CDR2 SMNVEV, per germline (reference sequence). This CDR3 reads CASSSPGTGGWGTDTQYF. The CDR3 DNA is TGTGCCAGCAGTTCCCCCGGGACAGGGGGATGGGGCACAGATACGCAGTATTTT.